This T cell receptor beta chain was captured in a study of T cells in Graves' hyperthyroidism and ophthalmopathy. Regarding the study as a whole: Ophthalmopathy, which appeared later, was predicted by the model a median around 6 months before onset.

Out of 10 ml of fresh peripheral blood came the PBMCs. There are a few counts of this clonotype. Its target is not known. Per the germline V gene, CDR1 is SEHNR and CDR2 is FQNEAQ (reference sequence). After removal of 5 bases from V and 7 bases from J, the junction contained 17 bases not matched to a gene. The CDR3 consists of 16 residues. TCR beta CDR3 regions were amplified from RNA transcripts. The HTBI set primed first-round TCR CDR3 RT-PCR. TCRdb re-derived calls from the multiplex PCR reads in MiXCR, one entry per CDR3 protein. There are around 280,000 distinct CDR3 sequences in the sample; roughly 13% occur only once, and roughly 7.7% lies in the top ten.

Sequenced: blood. This TCR was sampled from a woman between 40 and 50 years old with Graves' hyperthyroidism. The genes are TRBV7-9 and TRBJ2-7, with 7 nucleotides matching TRBD1. CDR3 nucleotide sequence: TGTGCCAGCAGCCTCATCGGCAGGGGGAGTTTCCTTGAGCAGTACTTC. This sequence encodes CASSLIGRGSFLEQYF.